The rows below give T cell receptor beta chains drawn from one sample of a study of OX40 agonist ivuxolimab in advanced cancers. The protocol was immunoSEQ multiplex PCR, while the TCRdb copy is restricted to in-frame clones and leaves out a portion. This sample has about 120,000 clones; approximately 90% occur once, and the top ten carry 0.27%. Sequences were derived from CD4+ or CD8+ T cells sorted from blood, sampled in a trial of the OX40 agonist ivuxolimab. The source is an adult with an advanced solid tumor such as melanoma, head and neck, liver or kidney cancer. Both conserved end residues are part of each CDR3. D genes are given only for firm matches. Rows may omit the clone size; those that give it use once, few, many or a size class.

TRBV7-2	once	TRBJ2-7	TRBD2	CASSLGREDEQYF	TGTGCCAGCAGCTTAGGGCGGGAGGACGAGCAGTACTTC
TRBV28	NA	TRBJ1-2	NA	CASSRIRTLGYTF	TGTGCCAGCAGTCGGATCCGGACACTAGGCTACACCTTC
TRBV30	NA	TRBJ1-2	TRBD1	CAWRVGQGAGGYTF	TGTGCCTGGAGAGTCGGACAGGGGGCAGGAGGCTACACCTTC
TRBV30	NA	TRBJ1-3	TRBD1	CAWSVGQGATGNTIYF	TGTGCCTGGAGTGTCGGGCAGGGGGCTACTGGAAACACCATATATTTT
TRBV10-3	few	TRBJ1-5	TRBD1	CAIRGTGGGQPQHF	TGTGCCATCAGAGGGACAGGAGGGGGTCAGCCCCAGCATTTT
TRBV27	NA	TRBJ2-5	TRBD2	CASSKETPGTSGQETQYF	TGTGCCAGCAGCAAAGAGACCCCCGGGACTAGCGGCCAAGAGACCCAGTACTTC
TRBV7-2	NA	TRBJ1-1	TRBD1	CASSLVQGAGAEAFF	TGTGCCAGCAGCTTAGTTCAGGGGGCCGGGGCTGAAGCTTTCTTT
TRBV27	NA	TRBJ1-2	TRBD1	CASSLKGRGVDGYTF	TGTGCCAGCAGTTTAAAGGGCAGGGGGGTCGACGGCTACACCTTC
TRBV19	NA	TRBJ2-5	NA	CASSHTGETQYF	TGTGCCAGTAGTCACACTGGGGAGACCCAGTACTTC
TRBV5-4	NA	TRBJ2-1	TRBD2	CASRPGTSDESEQFF	TGTGCCAGCAGACCTGGGACTAGCGACGAGTCCGAGCAGTTCTTC
TRBV14	once	TRBJ1-6	NA	CASSLGIGGESSYNSPLHF	TGTGCCAGCAGCCTGGGAATAGGTGGGGAAAGCTCCTATAATTCACCCCTCCACTTT
TRBV5-1	NA	TRBJ2-1	NA	CASSPTGGPAGNEQFF	TGCGCCAGCAGCCCAACTGGGGGGCCGGCAGGGAATGAGCAGTTCTTC
TRBV5-5	NA	TRBJ1-5	TRBD1	CASSKGTGENQPQHF	TGTGCCAGCAGCAAAGGGACAGGGGAAAATCAGCCCCAGCATTTT
TRBV19	once	TRBJ1-1	NA	CASSTRDTEAFF	TGTGCCAGTAGTACTAGGGACACTGAAGCTTTCTTT
TRBV5-4	NA	TRBJ1-2	NA	CASSLRGGWYGYTF	TGTGCCAGCAGCTTGCGGGGAGGGTGGTATGGCTACACCTTC
TRBV30	few	TRBJ2-1	NA	CAWSVLRLDNEQFF	TGTGCCTGGAGTGTACTGCGGCTTGACAATGAGCAGTTCTTC
TRBV27	few	TRBJ1-1	TRBD1	CASSLNDLRTGPEAFF	TGTGCCAGCAGTTTAAATGATCTAAGGACAGGTCCTGAAGCTTTCTTT
TRBV7-2	NA	TRBJ2-7	NA	CASSLHLDLRYEQYF	TGTGCCAGCAGCTTACATCTGGACCTCAGGTACGAGCAGTACTTC
TRBV10-3	NA	TRBJ2-7	TRBD1	CAISESDRGPYEQYF	TGTGCCATCAGTGAGTCGGACAGGGGTCCCTACGAGCAGTACTTC
TRBV5-1	NA	TRBJ1-4	NA	CASSLAVGAAEKLFF	TGCGCCAGCAGCTTGGCCGTGGGGGCGGCTGAAAAACTGTTTTTT
TRBV5-1	NA	TRBJ2-7	TRBD1	CASSWGQGVIYEQYF	TGCGCCAGCAGCTGGGGACAGGGAGTGATCTACGAGCAGTACTTC
TRBV15	NA	TRBJ1-1	TRBD1	CAFARGLNTEAFF	TGTGCCTTCGCTAGGGGGCTGAACACTGAAGCTTTCTTT
TRBV6-6	once	TRBJ2-7	TRBD1	CASRTSGTGNSYEQYF	TGTGCCAGCAGGACCTCCGGGACAGGGAACTCCTACGAGCAGTACTTC
TRBV30	NA	TRBJ1-5	NA	CAWRGGINQPQHF	TGTGCCTGGAGAGGGGGGATCAATCAGCCCCAGCATTTT
TRBV4-2	NA	TRBJ2-3	TRBD2	CASSQDPQGLTYTDTQYF	TGTGCCAGCAGCCAAGATCCCCAGGGACTAACTTACACAGATACGCAGTATTTT
TRBV7-2	once	TRBJ2-3	NA	CASSLSDTQYF	TGTGCCAGCAGCCTATCAGATACGCAGTATTTT
TRBV5-1	NA	TRBJ2-1	TRBD2	CASRPFRAGGPEKSNEQFF	TGCGCCAGCAGACCCTTTCGAGCGGGAGGGCCGGAGAAGTCCAATGAGCAGTTCTTC
TRBV5-8	NA	TRBJ1-5	NA	CASSLLTASNQPQHF	TGTGCCAGCAGCTTGCTAACAGCTAGCAATCAGCCCCAGCATTTT
TRBV6-5	NA	TRBJ1-1	NA	CASSSTWGAKTEAFF	TGTGCCAGCAGCTCCACCTGGGGGGCTAAAACTGAAGCTTTCTTT
TRBV7-3	NA	TRBJ2-1	TRBD2	CASRPGLAGAVEQFF	TGTGCCAGCAGGCCCGGACTAGCGGGAGCGGTTGAGCAGTTCTTC
TRBV7-2	NA	TRBJ1-1	NA	CASSLAPRSNTEAFF	TGTGCCAGCAGCTTAGCGCCCAGGAGTAACACTGAAGCTTTCTTT
TRBV28	once	TRBJ1-2	TRBD1	CASSLQLWRTGGGGYTF	TGTGCCAGCAGTTTACAACTTTGGCGGACAGGGGGGGGAGGCTACACCTTC
TRBV19	few	TRBJ2-5	NA	CASSRRQGSQETQYF	TGTGCCAGTAGTCGGCGGCAGGGTTCACAAGAGACCCAGTACTTC
TRBV7-2	NA	TRBJ1-2	NA	CASSSSGSYYGYTF	TGTGCCAGCAGCTCATCCGGGTCTTACTATGGCTACACCTTC
TRBV5-1	NA	TRBJ1-3	NA	CASSLNDQRLGSGNTIYF	TGCGCCAGCAGCTTGAACGACCAGAGATTGGGTTCTGGAAACACCATATATTTT
TRBV4-1	NA	TRBJ1-2	TRBD1	CASSQGTGGYGYTF	TGCGCCAGCAGCCAAGGGACAGGGGGCTATGGCTACACCTTC
TRBV7-3	NA	TRBJ2-7	NA	CASSLTSGSSEQYF	TGTGCCAGCAGCTTAACGTCTGGTAGCTCCGAGCAGTACTTC
TRBV18	NA	TRBJ1-2	NA	CASSPRQSVGNGYTF	TGTGCCAGCTCACCGAGACAGAGCGTTGGAAATGGCTACACCTTC
TRBV25-1	NA	TRBJ1-2	NA	CASSEGGGGYTF	TGTGCCAGCAGTGAGGGGGGCGGTGGCTACACCTTC
TRBV19	NA	TRBJ2-3	TRBD2	CASSPGLGGLDTQYF	TGTGCCAGTAGTCCGGGACTAGGAGGTTTAGATACGCAGTATTTT
TRBV7-2	NA	TRBJ1-1	NA	CASSLEAKTEAFF	TGTGCCAGCAGCTTAGAAGCGAAAACTGAAGCTTTCTTT
TRBV5-6	NA	TRBJ2-5	TRBD1	CASSFGQGQETQYF	TGTGCCAGCAGCTTCGGACAGGGTCAAGAGACCCAGTACTTC
TRBV30	NA	TRBJ1-6	TRBD1	CAWNRGTPGTDNSPLHF	TGTGCCTGGAACAGGGGAACCCCTGGAACTGATAATTCACCCCTCCACTTT
TRBV2	NA	TRBJ2-7	TRBD2	CASSFVAGGYEQYF	TGTGCCAGCAGTTTCGTAGCGGGGGGCTACGAGCAGTACTTC
TRBV28	NA	TRBJ2-1	NA	CASSLTTTRGPRNEQFF	TGTGCCAGCAGCCTTACCACGACCCGGGGCCCAAGGAATGAGCAGTTCTTC
TRBV30	NA	TRBJ1-5	NA	CAWSGGGIMSNQPQHF	TGTGCCTGGAGTGGTGGCGGAATTATGAGCAATCAGCCCCAGCATTTT